Listed below are T cell receptor beta chains from one sample, sequenced in a study of shared clonotypes between healthy human individuals. Using immunoSEQ multiplex PCR, the repertoire was profiled, and TCRdb retains in-frame clones only, with some absent. The data hold under 700,000 clones, with 90% to 95% observed a single time. Source material: naive CD8+ T cells sorted from blood. Source of these receptors: a woman under 40 in good health. The CDR3 runs from the conserved cysteine through the conserved F or W. The D gene is left open where the match is weak. Expanded clones are given a class, and other clones once, few, many or no size at all.

cdr3_length	v_call	j_call	d_call	clone_size	cdr3_aa	cdr3_nt
10	TRBV19	TRBJ2-1	NA	NA	CASSIIGLFF	TGTGCCAGTAGTATAATAGGACTATTCTTC
19	TRBV9	TRBJ1-4	NA	NA	CASSVGDTSSAKGGEKLFF	TGTGCCAGCAGCGTAGGGGACACCTCTTCTGCGAAGGGTGGTGAAAAACTGTTTTTT
15	TRBV11-2	TRBJ2-7	NA	NA	CASSFSTDSRYEQYF	TGTGCCAGCAGCTTTTCTACGGACAGCCGCTACGAGCAGTACTTC
13	TRBV4-1	TRBJ2-7	NA	NA	CASSPGQFYEQYF	TGCGCCAGCAGCCCCGGACAGTTTTACGAGCAGTACTTC
16	TRBV9	TRBJ2-1	TRBD2	NA	CASSVGTSGKIGEQFF	TGTGCCAGCAGCGTAGGGACTAGCGGGAAGATCGGTGAGCAGTTCTTC
17	TRBV4-1	TRBJ2-3	TRBD2	few	CASSPLGLAENTDTQYF	TGCGCCAGCAGCCCTCTCGGACTAGCGGAGAACACAGATACGCAGTATTTT
16	TRBV28	TRBJ2-7	NA	NA	CASSGPRVKNTYEQYF	TGTGCCAGCAGCGGGCCTCGGGTAAAGAACACCTACGAGCAGTACTTC
14	TRBV2	TRBJ2-7	TRBD2	NA	CASTKREGLSEQYF	TGTGCCAGCACTAAGCGGGAGGGCCTAAGCGAGCAGTACTTC
15	TRBV7-9	TRBJ2-5	NA	NA	CASSARQIGQETQYF	TGTGCCAGCAGCGCCAGACAGATAGGCCAAGAGACCCAGTACTTC
14	TRBV2	TRBJ1-5	TRBD1	NA	CASKPGGGNQPQHF	TGTGCCAGCAAGCCAGGGGGAGGTAATCAGCCCCAGCATTTT
14	TRBV27	TRBJ2-1	TRBD2	NA	CASSFLAGYNEQFF	TGTGCCAGCAGTTTCCTAGCGGGTTACAATGAGCAGTTCTTC
17	TRBV2	TRBJ2-1	TRBD2	NA	CASSGPSGLADYNEQFF	TGTGCCAGCAGTGGCCCCTCTGGACTAGCGGACTACAATGAGCAGTTCTTC
16	TRBV28	TRBJ1-2	NA	NA	CASTVARRSLNYGYTF	TGTGCCAGCACCGTTGCCCGCAGATCCCTTAACTATGGCTACACCTTC
15	TRBV9	TRBJ2-7	NA	NA	CASSVAGTQGYEQYF	TGTGCCAGCAGCGTAGCAGGGACTCAGGGATACGAGCAGTACTTC
16	TRBV7-6	TRBJ2-7	TRBD1	NA	CASSPAWGQGSYEQYF	TGTGCCAGCAGCCCCGCGTGGGGACAGGGGTCCTACGAGCAGTACTTC
15	TRBV9	TRBJ2-7	TRBD1	NA	CASSGGQGGVYEQYF	TGTGCCAGCAGCGGTGGACAGGGAGGCGTCTACGAGCAGTACTTC
16	TRBV5-4	TRBJ2-5	TRBD2	NA	CASSESTSGSRETQYF	TGTGCCAGCAGCGAATCGACTAGCGGGAGTCGGGAGACCCAGTACTTC
13	TRBV19	TRBJ2-5	TRBD2	NA	CASTGLAGETQYF	TGTGCCAGTACTGGGCTAGCGGGAGAGACCCAGTACTTC
13	TRBV7-3	TRBJ2-7	NA	NA	CASSPSQGFEQYF	TGTGCCAGCAGCCCCTCTCAGGGCTTCGAGCAGTACTTC
13	TRBV7-9	TRBJ2-1	TRBD2	NA	CASSWGGRDEQFF	TGTGCCAGCAGCTGGGGCGGGAGGGACGAGCAGTTCTTC
15	TRBV30	TRBJ2-7	NA	NA	CAWSVSPGRSYEQYF	TGTGCCTGGAGTGTATCCCCAGGGAGGTCCTACGAGCAGTACTTC
11	TRBV7-9	TRBJ2-7	NA	NA	CASSSNYEQYF	TGTGCCAGCAGCTCAAACTACGAGCAGTACTTC
15	TRBV28	TRBJ1-1	NA	NA	CASSSLGTSNTEAFF	TGTGCCAGCAGTTCCCTCGGGACATCGAACACTGAAGCTTTCTTT
12	TRBV2	TRBJ1-4	NA	few	CASTRSDEKLFF	TGTGCCAGCACCCGATCGGATGAAAAACTGTTTTTT
17	TRBV5-4	TRBJ2-7	TRBD2	NA	CASSPGLAAEDSYEQYF	TGTGCCAGCAGCCCGGGACTAGCGGCAGAAGACTCCTACGAGCAGTACTTC
15	TRBV4-1	TRBJ2-3	TRBD1	NA	CASSQQGVGTDTQYF	TGCGCCAGCAGCCAGCAGGGGGTTGGCACAGATACGCAGTATTTT
15	TRBV10-3	TRBJ2-7	TRBD1	NA	CAISQGQGAPPEQYF	TGTGCCATCAGCCAAGGACAGGGGGCGCCGCCCGAGCAGTACTTC
13	TRBV29-1	TRBJ1-1	NA	NA	CSVEEGSGDEAFF	TGCAGCGTTGAAGAAGGGTCGGGGGATGAAGCTTTCTTT
14	TRBV6-6	TRBJ2-7	NA	NA	CASSRRQVSYEQYF	TGTGCCAGCAGTCGACGACAGGTGTCGTACGAGCAGTACTTC
13	TRBV28	TRBJ2-5	NA	NA	CASSFLGQETQYF	TGTGCCAGCAGTTTTTTGGGCCAAGAGACCCAGTACTTC
15	TRBV27	TRBJ2-7	TRBD1	NA	CASSPPGQGLGEQYF	TGTGCCAGCAGTCCCCCGGGACAGGGACTTGGCGAGCAGTACTTC
15	TRBV7-6	TRBJ2-3	NA	NA	CASSLLAGTTDTQYF	TGTGCCAGCAGCTTACTGGCGGGAACCACAGATACGCAGTATTTT
13	TRBV19	TRBJ1-5	NA	NA	CASSVEQGQPQHF	TGTGCCAGTAGTGTAGAACAGGGTCAGCCCCAGCATTTT
14	TRBV29-1	TRBJ2-4	TRBD1	NA	CSVGPGGAKNIQYF	TGCAGCGTGGGCCCAGGGGGAGCCAAAAACATTCAGTACTTC
12	TRBV28	TRBJ2-1	NA	NA	CASSPAYNEQFF	TGTGCCAGCAGTCCTGCGTACAATGAGCAGTTCTTC
16	TRBV28	TRBJ2-7	NA	once	CASSSLLGQSPYEQYF	TGTGCCAGCAGTTCCTTACTAGGGCAGTCCCCCTACGAGCAGTACTTC
14	TRBV29-1	TRBJ1-4	NA	NA	CSAEASGPNEKLFF	TGCAGCGCTGAGGCGTCGGGTCCCAATGAAAAACTGTTTTTT
15	TRBV7-9	TRBJ2-3	NA	NA	CASSLAPGKTGTQYF	TGTGCCAGCAGCTTAGCTCCGGGGAAGACAGGTACGCAGTATTTT
13	TRBV7-9	TRBJ1-1	NA	NA	CASSPTANTEAFF	TGTGCCAGCAGCCCCACGGCGAACACTGAAGCTTTCTTT